A selection of T cell receptor beta chains follows, all from one sample in a study of T cells after yellow fever vaccination. TCRdb ran MiXCR on the 5' RACE reads and lists one entry per CDR3 protein. The table includes roughly 520,000 distinct CDR3 sequences, 21% detected once. The source was PBMCs, collected approximately 22 days after the first yellow fever vaccination. These receptors were collected from a man aged 18 to 30 who received the YFV17D yellow fever vaccine. Both conserved end residues are part of each CDR3. The order of the fields is J gene, clone size, V gene, D gene, CDR3 protein, CDR3 DNA. A D gene is named only where the DNA matches it firmly. Clone size is stated in some rows and not others, as once, few, many or a class when expanded.

j_call: TRBJ2-5
clone_size: -
v_call: TRBV10-3
d_call: -
cdr3_aa: CAIRTDWGETQYF
cdr3_nt: TGTGCCATCAGGACAGACTGGGGGGAGACCCAGTACTTC

j_call: TRBJ1-2
clone_size: -
v_call: TRBV6-1
d_call: -
cdr3_aa: CASSQRAIAGYTF
cdr3_nt: TGTGCCAGCAGTCAGCGGGCGATCGCTGGCTACACCTTC

j_call: TRBJ2-7
clone_size: few
v_call: TRBV6-2/TRBV6-3
d_call: TRBD2
cdr3_aa: CASSPRTSGGPYEQYF
cdr3_nt: TGTGCCAGCAGTCCTCGGACTAGCGGGGGCCCCTACGAGCAGTACTTC

j_call: TRBJ2-1
clone_size: -
v_call: TRBV6-5
d_call: -
cdr3_aa: CASSYSGLPYNEQFF
cdr3_nt: TGTGCCAGCAGTTACTCGGGGCTGCCCTACAATGAGCAGTTCTTC

j_call: TRBJ2-7
clone_size: -
v_call: TRBV15
d_call: -
cdr3_aa: CATSREEGASNEQYF
cdr3_nt: TGTGCCACCAGCAGAGAGGAGGGGGCATCTAACGAGCAGTACTTC

j_call: TRBJ2-7
clone_size: -
v_call: TRBV27
d_call: TRBD2
cdr3_aa: CASSTSGGYEQYF
cdr3_nt: TGTGCCAGCAGCACTAGCGGGGGTTACGAGCAGTACTTC

j_call: TRBJ1-1
clone_size: few
v_call: TRBV7-9
d_call: TRBD1
cdr3_aa: CASSLKQGDRNTEAFF
cdr3_nt: TGTGCCAGCAGCTTGAAACAGGGGGATAGGAACACTGAAGCTTTCTTT

j_call: TRBJ2-7
clone_size: -
v_call: TRBV29-1
d_call: -
cdr3_aa: CSVDEGEGAYEQYF
cdr3_nt: TGCAGCGTTGATGAGGGCGAAGGGGCATACGAGCAGTACTTC

j_call: TRBJ1-2
clone_size: -
v_call: TRBV10-3
d_call: TRBD1
cdr3_aa: CAISAYGQGKGYGYTF
cdr3_nt: TGTGCCATCAGTGCCTACGGACAGGGCAAGGGCTATGGCTACACCTTC

j_call: TRBJ2-3
clone_size: many
v_call: TRBV7-3
d_call: -
cdr3_aa: CASSQGSTDTQYF
cdr3_nt: TGCGCCAGCAGCCAAGGGAGCACAGATACGCAGTATTTT

j_call: TRBJ1-2
clone_size: -
v_call: TRBV12-3/TRBV12-4
d_call: -
cdr3_aa: CATSRAGGYTF
cdr3_nt: TGTGCCACTTCCAGGGCGGGGGGCTACACCTTC

j_call: TRBJ2-2
clone_size: -
v_call: TRBV7-7
d_call: TRBD1
cdr3_aa: CASSRDRAGELFF
cdr3_nt: TGTGCTAGCAGCCGGGACAGGGCCGGGGAGCTGTTTTTT

j_call: TRBJ2-2
clone_size: once
v_call: TRBV19
d_call: TRBD2
cdr3_aa: CASRRTSGDANTGELFF
cdr3_nt: TGTGCCAGTAGGAGGACTAGCGGGGATGCGAACACCGGGGAGCTGTTTTTT

j_call: TRBJ1-1
clone_size: -
v_call: TRBV12-3/TRBV12-4
d_call: -
cdr3_aa: CASSLGGSGMNTEAFF
cdr3_nt: TGTGCCAGCAGTCTGGGGGGGTCCGGGATGAACACTGAAGCTTTCTTT

j_call: TRBJ2-1
clone_size: -
v_call: TRBV12-3/TRBV12-4
d_call: TRBD2
cdr3_aa: CASSPGTSPPYNEQFF
cdr3_nt: TGTGCCAGCAGCCCCGGGACTAGCCCTCCCTACAATGAGCAGTTCTTC